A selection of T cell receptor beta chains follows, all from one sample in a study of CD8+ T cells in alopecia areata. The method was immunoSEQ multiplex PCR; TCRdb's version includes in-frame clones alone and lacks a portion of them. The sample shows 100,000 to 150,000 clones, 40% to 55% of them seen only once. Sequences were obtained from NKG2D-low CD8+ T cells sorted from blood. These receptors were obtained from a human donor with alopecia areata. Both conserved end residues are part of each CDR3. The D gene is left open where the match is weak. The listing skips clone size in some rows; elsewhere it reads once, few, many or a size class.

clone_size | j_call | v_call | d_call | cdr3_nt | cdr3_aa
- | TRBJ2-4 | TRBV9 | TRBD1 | TGTGCCAGCAGCGTGGGACAGATTAAAAACATTCAGTACTTC | CASSVGQIKNIQYF
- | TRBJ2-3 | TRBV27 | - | TGTGCCAGCAGCTACACCGGGACGCAGTATTTT | CASSYTGTQYF
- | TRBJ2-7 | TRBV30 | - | TGTGCCTGGAGTGAAGGGGAATCCTACGAGCAGTACTTC | CAWSEGESYEQYF
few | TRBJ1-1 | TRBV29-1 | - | TGCAGCGTTGTGATAGGGAACACTGAAGCTTTCTTT | CSVVIGNTEAFF
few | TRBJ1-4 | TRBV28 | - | TGTGCCAGCAGTTTAGCGGCCTCCGCGGGTGAAAAACTGTTTTTT | CASSLAASAGEKLFF
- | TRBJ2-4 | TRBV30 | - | TGTGCCTGGAGTGGGACCATCAAAAACATTCAGTACTTC | CAWSGTIKNIQYF
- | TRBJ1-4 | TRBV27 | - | TGTGCCAGCAGTTTATCAGGGGTGGTGTTTGAAAAACTGTTTTTT | CASSLSGVVFEKLFF
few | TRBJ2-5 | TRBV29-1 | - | TGCAGCGTTGACGCGACGGAACAAGAGACCCAGTACTTC | CSVDATEQETQYF
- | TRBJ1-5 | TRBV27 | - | TGTGCCAGCAGTTGGGAACCCAATCAGCCCCAGCATTTT | CASSWEPNQPQHF
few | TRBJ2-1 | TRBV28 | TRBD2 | TGTGCCAGCACCCTAGCGGGAGTGTGGGATGAGCAGTTCTTC | CASTLAGVWDEQFF
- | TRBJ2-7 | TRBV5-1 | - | TGCGCCAGCAGACTTACGATCGACTACGAGCAGTACTTC | CASRLTIDYEQYF
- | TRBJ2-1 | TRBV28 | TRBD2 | TGTGCCACTACAGAGGGTAGCGGGAGGGATGAGCAGTTCTTC | CATTEGSGRDEQFF
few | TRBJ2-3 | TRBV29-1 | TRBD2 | TGCAGCGTTGACGTACTAGCGGGGGAACTCTACGATACGCAGTATTTT | CSVDVLAGELYDTQYF
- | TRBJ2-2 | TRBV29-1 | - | TGCAGCGTTGTAGGGCAGGACACCGGGGAGCTGTTTTTT | CSVVGQDTGELFF
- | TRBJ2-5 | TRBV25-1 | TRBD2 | TGTGCCAGCAGTCCGGGGGGACGCGAGACCCAGTACTTC | CASSPGGRETQYF
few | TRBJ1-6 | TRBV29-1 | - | TGCAGCGTTTCCCTCGCGGACGACACTTCACCCCTCCACTTT | CSVSLADDTSPLHF
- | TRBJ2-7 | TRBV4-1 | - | TGCGCCAGCAGCCCGGGACAAAGCTCCTACGAGCAGTACTTC | CASSPGQSSYEQYF
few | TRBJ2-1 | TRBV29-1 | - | TGCAGCGACGACGTCTATCGCGGGATCCCGAGTCAGCAGTTCTTC | CSDDVYRGIPSQQFF
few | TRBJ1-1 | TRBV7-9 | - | TGTGCCAGCAGCCCACATCAAAGCGGCACTGAAGCTTTCTTT | CASSPHQSGTEAFF
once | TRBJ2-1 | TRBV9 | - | TGTGCCAGCAGCTTCCTGCGGGATGAGCAGTTCTTC | CASSFLRDEQFF
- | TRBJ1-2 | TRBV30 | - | TGTGCCTGGGCGCGGACCGGCTCGGGAGGCTACACCTTC | CAWARTGSGGYTF
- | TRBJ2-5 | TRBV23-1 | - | TGCGCCAGCAGTCAATCGGTGTTTGAGACCCAGTACTTC | CASSQSVFETQYF
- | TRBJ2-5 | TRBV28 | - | TGTGCCAGCAGTTTAGGAGGGAGACCCATCGGGAAAGAGACCCAGTACTTC | CASSLGGRPIGKETQYF
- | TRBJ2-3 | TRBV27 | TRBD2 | TGTGCCAGCAGTTTCGAAGCGGGAGGAGGGAGCACAGATACGCAGTATTTT | CASSFEAGGGSTDTQYF
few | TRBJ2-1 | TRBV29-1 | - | TGCAGCGTTGAAGGGGGACTCGATGGGAATGAGCAGTTCTTC | CSVEGGLDGNEQFF
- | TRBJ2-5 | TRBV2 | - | TGTGCCAGCAGTGGGGGGACCCAGTACTTC | CASSGGTQYF
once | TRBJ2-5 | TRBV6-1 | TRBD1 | TGTGCCAGCAGTGAACAACAAGGGACAGGGGAGGAGACCCAGTACTTC | CASSEQQGTGEETQYF
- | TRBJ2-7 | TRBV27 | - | TGTGCCAGCAGTTTATCCTCGGGCGGGGCAAGCTACGAGCAGTACTTC | CASSLSSGGASYEQYF
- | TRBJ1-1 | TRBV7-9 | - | TGTGCCAGCAGCCACCCGCCGGCATCTGAAGCTTTCTTT | CASSHPPASEAFF
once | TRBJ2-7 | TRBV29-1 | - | TGCAGCGTTGACCACGGAAAGGGAGGCTACGAGCAGTACTTC | CSVDHGKGGYEQYF
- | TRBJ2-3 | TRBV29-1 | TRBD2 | TGCAGCGTTGAGGGACTGCTAGCGGGAGGGCCAGGCACAGATACGCAGTATTTT | CSVEGLLAGGPGTDTQYF
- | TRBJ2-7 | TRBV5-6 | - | TGTGCCAGCAGCTCTGAAGCCTACGAGCAGTACTTC | CASSSEAYEQYF
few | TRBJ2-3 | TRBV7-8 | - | TGTGCCAGCTTATCGTCCGGCCCAGATACGCAGTATTTT | CASLSSGPDTQYF
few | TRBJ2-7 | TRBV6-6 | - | TGTGCCAGCATCAGGGGCTACGAGCAGTACTTC | CASIRGYEQYF
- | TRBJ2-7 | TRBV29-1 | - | TGCAGCGTTGAAGCAGAAAGCTCCTACGAGCAGTACTTC | CSVEAESSYEQYF
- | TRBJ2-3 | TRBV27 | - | TGTGCCAGCGGAACAGGGGCGGGGACAGATACGCAGTATTTT | CASGTGAGTDTQYF
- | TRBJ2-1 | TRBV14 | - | TGTGCCAGCAGCCAAGGTAGTGGATCCTACAATGAGCAGTTCTTC | CASSQGSGSYNEQFF
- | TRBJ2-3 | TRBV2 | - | TGTGCCAGGGAGGGCAGGCTCACAGATACGCAGTATTTT | CAREGRLTDTQYF
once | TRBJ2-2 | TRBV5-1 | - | TGCGCCAGCAGCGACGGGACGGTGAACACCGGGGAGCTGTTTTTT | CASSDGTVNTGELFF
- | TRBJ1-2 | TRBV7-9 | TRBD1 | TGTGCCAGCAGCTTAGGGGGACAGGGATATGGCTACACCTTC | CASSLGGQGYGYTF
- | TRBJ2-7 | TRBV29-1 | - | TGCAGCGTTGAAATGAGGGGCGCGCTAGCCTACGAGCAGTACTTC | CSVEMRGALAYEQYF